A single sample is the source of the 20 T cell receptor beta chains below, sequenced in a study of T-cell reconstitution after alpha-beta-depleted transplantation in children. Researchers prepared the TCRbeta library using unique molecular identifiers, the study reports. TCRdb independently ran MiXCR on the PCR reads; one entry per CDR3 protein. The profile covers 550,000 to 600,000 distinct CDR3 sequences, with 23% appearing a single time and 14% taken by the ten largest. Sample: PBMCs, mostly from graft donor cells, taken 360 days after TCRalphabeta/CD19-depleted stem cell transplant. These receptors were collected from a boy in the first two years of life who had a stem cell transplant for acute myeloid leukemia, so the T cells may come from the graft donor.

Only a few counts were recorded for this clonotype. The gene calls are TRBV4-3 and TRBJ2-2; 7 bases match TRBD2. In germline, CDR1 is LGHNA, CDR2 YSLEER. The ends lost 0 bases at V and 6 bases at J; junction bases unmatched: 7. The CDR3 has 16 amino acids. Here the CDR3 reads CASSQEPSGTPGELFF. CDR3 nucleotides: TGCGCCAGCAGCCAAGAGCCCAGCGGGACCCCCGGGGAGCTGTTTTTT.

The chain employs TRBV15 and TRBJ1-4, with D hard to call. With 5 bases removed from V and 1 base from J, the gap between germline ends came to 17 bases. The CDR3 covers 17 residues. The germline V gene encodes CDR1 LNHNV and CDR2 YYDKDF (reference sequence). CDR3 sequence reads: CATSGKVMWGTNEKLFF. The CDR3, as DNA: TGTGCCACCAGCGGAAAGGTCATGTGGGGAACTAATGAAAAACTGTTTTTT.

This sequence joins TRBV5-1 and TRBJ2-7; no reliable D call. CDR1 and CDR2 from the germline V gene are SGHRS and YFSETQ. This CDR3 contains 13 residues. Trimming pared 0 bases from V and 6 bases from J, leaving 10 bases between. CDR3 sequence: CASSLDAAAEQYV. In nucleotides, the CDR3 is TGCGCCAGCAGCTTGGACGCGGCGGCCGAGCAGTACGTC.

This clonotype was observed a few times. The gene calls are TRBV20-1 and TRBJ1-6; maybe TRBD1 (6 bases). CDR1 and CDR2 from the germline V gene are DFQATT and SNEGSKA (reference sequence). Trimming removed 6 bases from V and 7 bases from J, with 13 bases in between. The length of the CDR3 is 13 residues. CDR3 loop: CSARGLGNSPLHF. The CDR3, as DNA: TGCAGTGCCAGGGGACTGGGGAATTCACCCCTCCACTTT.

CDR3 DNA: TGCAGTGCTAGAGTAGGACAGGACGGAAACACCATATATTTT. Translation: CSARVGQDGNTIYF. The chain uses TRBV20-1 and TRBJ1-3, with 7 bases that match TRBD1. Germline CDR1 and CDR2: DFQATT and SNEGSKA (reference sequence). With 1 base clipped from V and 4 bases from J, the junction kept 4 bases outside the gene matches. The CDR3 covers 14 residues.

This clonotype was seen repeatedly, ten times or more. The J gene is TRBJ2-3, the V gene TRBV7-9, with TRBD2 identical over 7 bases. This CDR3 spans 16 amino acids. Germline V lookup: CDR1 SEHNR, CDR2 FQNEAQ (reference sequence). V lost 4 bases to trimming and J lost 0 bases; unmatched junction nucleotides: 7. The CDR3 coding sequence is TGTGCCAGCAGCTCTAGCGGAACTTTAAGCACAGATACGCAGTATTTT. Its protein is CASSSSGTLSTDTQYF.

The chain has TRBV28 and TRBJ2-7; TRBD2 matches 7 bases. Germline V gene sequence: CDR1 MDHEN, CDR2 SYDVKM. After removal of 2 bases from V and 3 bases from J, the junction contained 13 bases not matched to a gene. This CDR3 is 17 amino acids long. CDR3: CASSLGGGAALFYEQYV. The CDR3 DNA sequence: TGTGCCAGCAGTTTAGGGGGAGGGGCAGCCCTTTTCTACGAGCAGTACGTC.

This clonotype has ten or more counts. The chain couples TRBV6-1 to TRBJ2-6, with D possibly TRBD1 on 5 matching bases. The CDR3 is made up of 14 amino acids. Per germline, CDR1 MNHNS and CDR2 SASEGT. Trimming shortened V by 2 bases and J by 3 bases, and 5 bases separated the two germline ends. This CDR3 reads CASSEQGGANVLTF. The CDR3 DNA reads TGTGCCAGCAGTGAACAGGGTGGGGCCAACGTCCTGACTTTC.

This clonotype appeared many times. The chain has TRBV20-1 and TRBJ2-1; 9 bases fit TRBD2. Germline V lookup: CDR1 DFQATT, CDR2 SNEGSKA (reference sequence). J gave up 8 bases and V 6 bases, and 14 bases lay outside the gene matches. This CDR3 is built from 15 residues. CDR3 DNA: TGCAGTGCCTTAAGCGGGCGGGGGGGGTTGGATGAGCAGTTCTTC. Its protein is CSALSGRGGLDEQFF.

V and J are TRBV24-1 and TRBJ1-5; 8 bases line up with TRBD1. The CDR3 contains 17 residues. Germline V gene lookup returns CDR1 KGHDR and CDR2 SFDVKD. The V gene end was trimmed by 2 bases and the J gene end by 0 bases; junction bases not matched to a gene: 5. CDR3 protein: CATSDSDRGVSNQPQHF. The DNA for the CDR3 is TGTGCCACCAGTGATTCCGACAGGGGAGTTAGCAATCAGCCCCAGCATTTT.

The rearrangement joins TRBV7-6 to TRBJ2-1; 12 nucleotides match TRBD1. There are 15 residues in the CDR3. Germline trimming cut 4 bases from V and 6 bases from J; bases unmatched to any gene: 4. Germline V gene lookup returns CDR1 SGHVS and CDR2 FNYEAQ. CDR3: CASSYGTGGFNEQFF. Written as DNA, the CDR3 is TGTGCCAGCAGCTACGGGACAGGGGGCTTCAATGAGCAGTTCTTC.

V gene TRBV4-3 combines with J gene TRBJ2-2, with 8 bases that match TRBD2. V lost 6 bases to trimming and J lost 8 bases; unmatched junction nucleotides: 20. Germline V CDR1 and CDR2: LGHNA, YSLEER. The CDR3 contains 18 residues. CDR3 nucleotide sequence: TGCGCCAGCAGACACGAGGGTAGCGGGGACTTCCAGGAGGGGGAGCTGTTTTTT. Its protein is CASRHEGSGDFQEGELFF.

This clonotype was recorded many times. J is TRBJ2-1 and V is TRBV6-5; D is unresolved. Germline CDR1 MNHEY, CDR2 SVGAGI. The CDR3 runs to 15 residues. Trimming cost V 1 base and J 5 bases, with 12 bases left between them. Written as DNA, the CDR3 is TGTGCCAGCAGTTACTATCTCCCCACACACAATGAGCAGTTCTTC. Translation: CASSYYLPTHNEQFF.

The sample holds a few counts of this clonotype. Since the CDR3 does not end with the conserved phenylalanine or tryptophan, this likely comes from a read error. It is unclear where the CDR3 begins or ends on the DNA, so no DNA is shown, and the CDR3 is as TCRdb lists it. The CDR3 sequence is CASTEGDEARC. The chain uses TRBV6-2 or TRBV6-3 and TRBJ1-2. The CDR3 comprises 11 residues, both ends counted. CDR1 and CDR2 (germline): MNHEY, SVGEGT.

This clonotype was observed at least ten times. CDR3 DNA sequence: TGCAGTGCCACTGACAGGGCTATAAGCTACGAGCAGTACTTC. It specifies CSATDRAISYEQYF. The V call is TRBV20-1, the J call TRBJ2-7, with 7 bases fitting TRBD1. Trimming removed 6 bases from V and 3 bases from J; junction bases left unmatched: 11. The CDR3 spans 14 residues. Germline CDR1 is DFQATT and CDR2 is SNEGSKA (reference sequence).

J is TRBJ2-1 and V is TRBV5-1, with 9 bases that match TRBD2. The trim removed 2 bases at V and 6 bases at J, leaving 6 bases unmatched. CDR1 and CDR2 from the germline V gene are SGHRS and YFSETQ. The CDR3 is 15 residues long. This CDR3 is CASSFSSGEVNEQFF. The CDR3 bases are TGCGCCAGCAGCTTCTCTAGCGGGGAAGTCAATGAGCAGTTCTTC.

This CDR3 reads CASSFDRGSNQPQHF. CDR3 DNA: TGTGCCAGCAGCTTCGACAGGGGAAGCAATCAGCCCCAGCATTTT. V gene TRBV7-2 combines with J gene TRBJ1-5; 8 positions agree with TRBD1. Germline CDR1 reads SGHTA; CDR2 reads FQGNSA. The junction had 2 bases not matched to a gene; V was cut back by 3 bases and J by 1 base. The CDR3 has 15 amino acids. The whole variable domain, remainder taken from reference TRBV7-2 and TRBJ1-5, is GAGVSQSPSNKVTEKGKDVELRCDPISGHTALYWYRQSLGQGLEFLIYFQGNSAPDKSGLPSDRFSAERTGGSVSTLTIQRTQQEDSAVYLCASSFDRGSNQPQHFGDGTRLSIL.

This clonotype was seen a few times. The V call is TRBV12-3 or TRBV12-4, the J call TRBJ2-1; 7 bases align to TRBD2. The CDR3 contains 12 residues. V lost 8 bases, J lost 7 bases, and 5 bases stayed unmatched. This CDR3 is CASFLGGNEQFF. The CDR3 DNA reads TGTGCCAGCTTCCTGGGGGGGAATGAGCAGTTCTTC.

The genes are TRBV15 and TRBJ2-1; tentative D call: TRBD2 (6 bases). Germline V gene data show CDR1 as LNHNV and CDR2 as YYDKDF (reference sequence). CDR3 length: 14 residues. The V end lost 8 bases, the J end lost 3 bases, and 14 bases lay between the germline ends. The CDR3: CATLDYPIYNEQFF. The CDR3 DNA follows: TGTGCCACCCTGGACTACCCTATCTACAATGAGCAGTTCTTC.

V usage is TRBV29-1 and J usage is TRBJ1-1, with a tentative D call TRBD1 (6 bases). With 7 bases removed from V and 1 base from J, the gap between germline ends came to 16 bases. CDR1 is SQVTM and CDR2 is ANQGSEA in the germline V gene. The CDR3 contains 14 residues. The CDR3 DNA sequence: TGCAGCGCCGGGGGCAGGGTGGCGAACACTGAAGCTTTCTTT. It is translated as CSAGGRVANTEAFF.